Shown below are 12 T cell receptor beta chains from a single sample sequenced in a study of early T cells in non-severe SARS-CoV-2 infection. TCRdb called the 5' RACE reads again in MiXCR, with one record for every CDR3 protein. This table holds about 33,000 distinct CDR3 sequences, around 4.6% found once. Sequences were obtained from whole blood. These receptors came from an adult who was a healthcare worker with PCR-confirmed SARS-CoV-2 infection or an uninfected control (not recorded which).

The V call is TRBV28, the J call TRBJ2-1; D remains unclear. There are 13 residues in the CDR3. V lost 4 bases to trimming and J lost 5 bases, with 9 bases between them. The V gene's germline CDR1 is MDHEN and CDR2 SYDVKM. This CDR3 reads CASSYAIDNEQFF. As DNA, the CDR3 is TGTGCCAGCAGTTATGCGATAGACAATGAGCAGTTCTTC.

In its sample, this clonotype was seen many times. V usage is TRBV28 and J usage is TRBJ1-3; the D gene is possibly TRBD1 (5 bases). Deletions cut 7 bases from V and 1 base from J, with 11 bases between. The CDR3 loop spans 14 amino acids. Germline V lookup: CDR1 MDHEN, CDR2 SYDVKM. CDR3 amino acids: CASIAGGSGNTIYF. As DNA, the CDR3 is TGTGCCAGCATCGCCGGGGGGTCTGGAAACACCATATATTTT.

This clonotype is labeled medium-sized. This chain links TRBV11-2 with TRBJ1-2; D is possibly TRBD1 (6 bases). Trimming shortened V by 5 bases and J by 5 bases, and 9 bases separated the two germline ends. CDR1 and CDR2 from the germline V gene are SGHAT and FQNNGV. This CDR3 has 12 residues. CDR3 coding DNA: TGTGCCAGCAGCCTAGGACAGTATGGCTACACCTTC. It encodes CASSLGQYGYTF.

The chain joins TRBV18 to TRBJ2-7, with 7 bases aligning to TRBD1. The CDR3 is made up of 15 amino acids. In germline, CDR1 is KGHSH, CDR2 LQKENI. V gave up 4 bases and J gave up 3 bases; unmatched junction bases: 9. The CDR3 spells CASSQQPGQSYEQYF. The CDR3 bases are TGTGCCAGCTCACAACAACCGGGACAGAGCTACGAGCAGTACTTC.

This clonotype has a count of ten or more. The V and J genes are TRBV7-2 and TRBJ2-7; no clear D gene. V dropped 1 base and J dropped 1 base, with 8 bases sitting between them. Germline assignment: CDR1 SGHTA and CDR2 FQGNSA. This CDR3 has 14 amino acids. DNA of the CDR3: TGTGCCAGCAGCTTAGGATCTTGGTCCTACGAGCAGTACTTC. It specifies CASSLGSWSYEQYF.

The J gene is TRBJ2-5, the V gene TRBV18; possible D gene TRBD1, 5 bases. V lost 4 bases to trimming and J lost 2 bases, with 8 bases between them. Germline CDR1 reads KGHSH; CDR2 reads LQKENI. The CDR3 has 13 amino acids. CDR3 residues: CASSRTYQETQYF. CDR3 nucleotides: TGTGCCAGCTCACGGACATATCAAGAGACCCAGTACTTC.

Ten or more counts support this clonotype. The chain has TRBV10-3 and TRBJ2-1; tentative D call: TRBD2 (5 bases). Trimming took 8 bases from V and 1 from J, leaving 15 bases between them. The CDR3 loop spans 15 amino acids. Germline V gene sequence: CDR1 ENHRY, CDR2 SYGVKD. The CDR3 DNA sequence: TGTGCCATCGCTTACGGCGAGGGATCCTACAATGAGCAGTTCTTC. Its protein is CAIAYGEGSYNEQFF.

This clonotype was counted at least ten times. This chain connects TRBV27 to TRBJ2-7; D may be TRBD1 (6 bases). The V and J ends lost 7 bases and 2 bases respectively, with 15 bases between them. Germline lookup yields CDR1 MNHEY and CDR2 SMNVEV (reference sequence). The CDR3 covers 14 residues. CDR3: CASTSTYRAYEQYF. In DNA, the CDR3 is TGTGCCAGCACCTCGACGTACAGGGCCTACGAGCAGTACTTC.

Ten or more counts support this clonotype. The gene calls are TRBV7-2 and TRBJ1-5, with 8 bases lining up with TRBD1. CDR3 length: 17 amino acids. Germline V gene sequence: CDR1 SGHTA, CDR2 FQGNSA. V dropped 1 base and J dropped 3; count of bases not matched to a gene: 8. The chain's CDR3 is CASSLVVDRAYNQPQHF. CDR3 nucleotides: TGTGCCAGCAGCTTAGTAGTGGACAGGGCTTACAATCAGCCCCAGCATTTT.

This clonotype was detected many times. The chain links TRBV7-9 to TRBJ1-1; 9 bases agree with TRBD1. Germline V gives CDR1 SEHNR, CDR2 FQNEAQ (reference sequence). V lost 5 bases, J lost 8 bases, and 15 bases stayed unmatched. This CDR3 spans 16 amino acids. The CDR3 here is CASSIKGQGGAAEAFF. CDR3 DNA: TGTGCCAGCAGCATTAAGGGACAGGGCGGTGCGGCCGAAGCTTTCTTT.

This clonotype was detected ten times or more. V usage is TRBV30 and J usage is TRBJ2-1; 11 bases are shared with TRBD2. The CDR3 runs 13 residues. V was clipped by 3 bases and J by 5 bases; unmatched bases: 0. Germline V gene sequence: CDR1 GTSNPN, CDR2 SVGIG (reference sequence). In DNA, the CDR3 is TGTGCCTGGAGGACTAGCGGGGACAATGAGCAGTTCTTC. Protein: CAWRTSGDNEQFF.

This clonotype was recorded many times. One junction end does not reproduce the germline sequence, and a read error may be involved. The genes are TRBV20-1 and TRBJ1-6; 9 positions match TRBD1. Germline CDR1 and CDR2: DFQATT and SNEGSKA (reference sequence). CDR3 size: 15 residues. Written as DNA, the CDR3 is TGCAGTGCTAGAGAGGGGGACAGGGAGACTTCACCCCTCCATTTT. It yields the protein CSAREGDRETSPLHF.